The source of this T cell receptor (beta chain) is a study of CD8 T cells in Susac syndrome. The CDR3 spans 14 residues. Per germline, CDR1 MNHNS and CDR2 SASEGT. Trimming took off 2 bases at V and 2 bases at J, with 10 bases between the two ends. The CD8+ and CD4+ T cells were isolated magnetically using a negative isolation approach, whereas the TEMRA cells were enriched by FACS. RNA amounts of about 0.5 to 1 ug underwent reverse transcription with random hexamers. Each CDR3 protein is one row after TCRdb ran MiXCR on the immunoSEQ multiplex PCR reads. The sample yields about 52,000 distinct CDR3 sequences, just over 90% seen once.

The sequenced material came from CD8+ T cells from PBMCs. V gene TRBV6-1 combines with J gene TRBJ2-7, with D unresolved. The sequence came from a human donor with multiple sclerosis. The CDR3 here is CASSEWTETYEQYF. The CDR3 DNA reads TGTGCCAGCAGTGAATGGACCGAGACCTACGAGCAGTACTTC.